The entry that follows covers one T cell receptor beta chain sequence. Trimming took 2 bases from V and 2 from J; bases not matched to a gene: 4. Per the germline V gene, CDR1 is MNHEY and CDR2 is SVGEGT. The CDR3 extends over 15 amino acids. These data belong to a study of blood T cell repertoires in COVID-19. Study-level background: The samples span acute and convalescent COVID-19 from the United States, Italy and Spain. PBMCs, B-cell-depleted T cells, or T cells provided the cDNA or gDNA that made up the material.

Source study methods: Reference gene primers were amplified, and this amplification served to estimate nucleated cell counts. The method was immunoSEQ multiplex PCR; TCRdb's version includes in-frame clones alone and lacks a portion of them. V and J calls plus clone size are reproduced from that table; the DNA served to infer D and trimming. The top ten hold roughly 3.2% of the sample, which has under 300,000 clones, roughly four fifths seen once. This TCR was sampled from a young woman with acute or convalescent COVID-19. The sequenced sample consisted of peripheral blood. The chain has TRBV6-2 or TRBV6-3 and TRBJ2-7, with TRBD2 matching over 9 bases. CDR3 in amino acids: CASSYPSGATYEQYF. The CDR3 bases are TGTGCCAGCAGTTACCCTAGCGGGGCTACCTACGAGCAGTACTTC.